The present T cell receptor beta chain was sequenced within a study of ipilimumab plus nivolumab after autologous stem cell transplantation. Patients got 3 mg/kg IV nivolumab weeks 1, 4, 7, 10, then biweekly through week 26. CDR1 SEHNR and CDR2 FQNEAQ come from the germline V gene (reference sequence). The CDR3 extends over 13 amino acids. Trimming took off 0 bases at V and 7 bases at J, with 7 bases between the two ends. Sequencing used immunoSEQ multiplex PCR; TCRdb keeps in-frame clones, though not all of them. Of around 13,000 clones in the sample, around 73% are singletons; the top ten hold over 15%.

This sequence originates from a male donor with diffuse large B-cell lymphoma. Sequenced material: PBMCs, taken in a trial of ipilimumab plus nivolumab as post-transplant consolidation. The chain has TRBV7-9 and TRBJ2-1; possible D gene TRBD1, 5 bases. CDR3 coding DNA: TGTGCCAGCAGCTTAGCTGGGGCTAATGAGCAGTTCTTC. Translation: CASSLAGANEQFF.